One and the same sample provided the 30 T cell receptor beta chains below, sequenced in a study of T cell repertoires in cytomegalovirus infection. Their antigens are not known. TCRdb recomputed calls from the reads with MiXCR, one row per CDR3 protein. Of about 900,000 distinct CDR3 sequences detected, roughly 30% appear once; the ten largest clones hold about an eighth. The source was cultured CD8+ T cells from PBMCs, collected from culture after CMV antigen stimulation. The receptors here all came from a human donor in good health (CMV status not recorded). Some clones in this sample may be carry-over from other donors' samples.

The CDR3 protein is CASRRHASSYNEQFF. The CDR3 DNA follows: TGTGCCAGCAGACGACACGCGAGCTCCTACAATGAGCAGTTCTTC. The V call is TRBV7-6, the J call TRBJ2-1; D is undetermined. The CDR3 consists of 15 residues. Germline lookup yields CDR1 SGHVS and CDR2 FNYEAQ. The V gene lost 6 bases and the J gene lost 0 bases, with 12 bases spanning the gap.

This chain links TRBV11-2 with TRBJ2-1, with 12 positions matching TRBD2. The germline V gene has CDR1 SGHAT and CDR2 FQNNGV. J was trimmed by 0 bases and V by 1 base; bases with no gene match: 13. The CDR3 sequence is 21 residues long. The CDR3 region is CASSLVPYASGGVSSYNEQFF. CDR3 sequence (DNA): TGTGCCAGCAGCTTAGTGCCCTACGCTAGCGGGGGGGTGAGCTCCTACAATGAGCAGTTCTTC.

This clonotype has more than one count but fewer than ten. The V and J genes are TRBV2 and TRBJ2-7; 15 bases align to TRBD2. Germline V gives CDR1 SNHLY, CDR2 FYNNEI. J was trimmed by 4 bases and V by 6 bases; bases with no gene match: 7. This CDR3 contains 16 residues. CDR3 in DNA: TGTGCCAGCAGCGAGGGACTAGCGGGGGGTCAGTACGAGCAGTACTTC. This encodes CASSEGLAGGQYEQYF. Supplemented by reference TRBV2 and TRBJ2-7, the full variable domain reads EPEVTQTPSHQVTQMGQEVILRCVPISNHLYFYWYRQILGQKVEFLVSFYNNEISEKSEIFDDQFSVERPDGSNFTLKIRSTKLEDSAMYFCASSEGLAGGQYEQYFGPGTRLTVT.

The chain employs TRBV19 and TRBJ1-1; D might be TRBD1 (5 bases). From germline, CDR1 is LNHDA and CDR2 SQIVND (reference sequence). Trimming removed 7 bases from V and 0 bases from J, with 12 bases in between. The CDR3 extends over 14 amino acids. The CDR3 DNA reads as TGTGCCAGTATTCCGACAGCGCTGAACACTGAAGCTTTCTTT. It yields the protein CASIPTALNTEAFF.

The chain employs TRBV6-2 or TRBV6-3 and TRBJ1-1, with 7 bases identical to TRBD1. In germline, CDR1 is MNHEY, CDR2 SVGEGT. CDR3 size: 15 residues. The V and J ends lost 4 bases and 2 bases, in that order; junction bases with no gene match: 7. The CDR3 DNA is TGTGCCAGCAGTTTGATGGGGACAGCCAACACTGAAGCTTTCTTT. Its translation: CASSLMGTANTEAFF.

This clonotype was picked up a small number of times. The rearrangement links TRBV27 to TRBJ1-2; 8 nucleotides agree with TRBD1. J lost 8 bases, V lost 6 bases, and 8 bases had no gene match. CDR3 length: 13 residues. Germline CDR1 is MNHEY and CDR2 is SMNVEV (reference sequence). CDR3 sequence (DNA): TGTGCCAGCAGCCCAGGGGGCGCATGGGGCTACACCTTC. This encodes CASSPGGAWGYTF.

In this sample, this clonotype turned up many times. V usage is TRBV12-3 or TRBV12-4 and J usage is TRBJ2-7; 8 nucleotides align to TRBD1. The CDR3 length is 15 residues. The J segment lost 0 bases and the V segment lost 1 base, leaving 2 bases of the junction unmatched. The CDR3 DNA sequence: TGTGCCAGCAGTTTAGGGACAGGGAGCTCCTACGAGCAGTACGTC. It yields the protein CASSLGTGSSYEQYV.

This chain joins TRBV6-6 and TRBJ2-1; tentative D call: TRBD2 (6 bases). Germline V CDR1 and CDR2: MNHNY, SVGAGI (reference sequence). The germline V and J ends were trimmed by 4 bases and 5 bases, with 15 bases remaining between them. The CDR3 runs to 15 residues. CDR3 amino acids: CASSSGLSGNNEQFF. CDR3 DNA sequence: TGTGCCAGCAGTTCGGGACTCTCAGGGAACAATGAGCAGTTCTTC.

This clonotype occurred a few times. V gene TRBV6-2 or TRBV6-3 combines with J gene TRBJ2-5, with TRBD2 matching over 8 bases. The CDR3 totals 16 residues. J was trimmed by 3 bases and V by 4 bases; bases with no gene match: 10. From germline, CDR1 is MNHEY and CDR2 SVGEGT. The CDR3 nucleotides are TGTGCCAGCAGTTTGACTAGCGCATACAGGGAAGAGACCCAGTACTTC. Translating it yields CASSLTSAYREETQYF.

The chain joins TRBV19 to TRBJ1-4; 10 nucleotides line up with TRBD1. In germline, CDR1 is LNHDA, CDR2 SQIVND (reference sequence). The CDR3 is 16 residues long. The V segment lost 8 bases and the J segment 1 base; nucleotides outside the gene matches: 7. The CDR3 DNA reads TGTGCCAGTCGAGGGACAGGGGACGGAACTAATGAAAAACTGTTTTTT. This sequence encodes CASRGTGDGTNEKLFF.

The gene calls are TRBV25-1 and TRBJ2-2, with 7 bases aligning to TRBD1. Germline V gives CDR1 MGHDK, CDR2 SYGVNS. V lost 1 base and J lost 5; bases outside the gene matches: 10. The CDR3 runs 17 residues. The CDR3, as DNA: TGTGCCAGCAGTGAATGGCCTCGGACAGGAGAAACCGGGGAGCTGTTTTTT. Protein product: CASSEWPRTGETGELFF. The variable domain in full, completed from reference TRBV25-1 and TRBJ2-2, reads EADIYQTPRYLVIGTGKKITLECSQTMGHDKMYWYQQDPGMELHLIHYSYGVNSTEKGDLSSESTVSRIRTEHFPLTLESARPSHTSQYLCASSEWPRTGETGELFFGEGSRLTVL.

This clonotype has only a few counts. The chain's CDR3 is CASSLGTLAPSADTQYF. CDR3 in DNA: TGTGCCAGCAGCTTAGGAACCCTAGCACCTAGCGCAGATACGCAGTATTTT. V is TRBV7-2 and J is TRBJ2-3; a possible D gene is TRBD2 (6 bases). V was clipped by 1 base and J by 4 bases, with 18 bases between them. The CDR3 consists of 17 residues. Germline assignment: CDR1 SGHTA and CDR2 FQGNSA.

This clonotype was detected ten times or more. The rearrangement uses TRBV7-2 and TRBJ1-1; 7 nucleotides match TRBD1. CDR3 size: 15 residues. The germline gives CDR1 SGHTA, CDR2 FQGNSA. V lost 1 base and J lost 5; bases outside the gene matches: 7. The CDR3 protein is CASSLEVTGATEAFF. The CDR3 DNA reads TGTGCCAGCAGCTTAGAAGTAACAGGGGCTACTGAAGCTTTCTTT. Drawing the rest from reference TRBV7-2 and TRBJ1-1, the complete variable domain is GAGVSQSPSNKVTEKGKDVELRCDPISGHTALYWYRQSLGQGLEFLIYFQGNSAPDKSGLPSDRFSAERTGGSVSTLTIQRTQQEDSAVYLCASSLEVTGATEAFFGQGTRLTVV.

This rearrangement joins TRBV6-6 to TRBJ2-2, with D possibly matching TRBD2 (7 bases). The CDR3 covers 16 residues. Trimming stripped 0 bases from V and 4 bases from J, with 12 bases between. The V gene's germline CDR1 is MNHNY and CDR2 SVGAGI (reference sequence). CDR3 residues: CASSYSPGEGTGELFF. The DNA for the CDR3 is TGTGCCAGCAGTTACTCGCCAGGGGAGGGCACCGGGGAGCTGTTTTTT.

This clonotype was counted a few times. The chain combines TRBV7-6 with TRBJ1-1; D unclear. The CDR3 runs 13 residues. Germline loops: CDR1 SGHVS, CDR2 FNYEAQ. CDR3 sequence: CAGSRVSNTEAFF. DNA of the CDR3: TGTGCAGGTAGTCGGGTTTCGAACACTGAAGCTTTCTTT.

This chain links TRBV27 with TRBJ2-1, with 11 bases aligning to TRBD2. The CDR3 has 13 amino acids. Trimming took 8 bases from V and 8 from J; bases not matched to a gene: 5. The V gene's germline CDR1 is MNHEY and CDR2 SMNVEV (reference sequence). CDR3 bases: TGTGCCAGCGGTCTAGCGGGGGGTTATGAGCAGTTCTTC. It yields the protein CASGLAGGYEQFF.

The genes are TRBV27 and TRBJ1-5; D call uncertain. Deletions cut 5 bases from V and 8 bases from J, with 10 bases between. Germline CDR1 is MNHEY and CDR2 is SMNVEV (reference sequence). This CDR3 comprises 12 residues. This CDR3 reads CASSRPMEPQHF. As DNA, the CDR3 is TGTGCCAGCAGTCGACCTATGGAGCCCCAGCATTTT.

This clonotype has only one observation. A junction end diverges from the germline sequence, so it may reflect a read error. The V gene is TRBV28, the J gene TRBJ2-6, with D uncertain. The germline CDR1 and CDR2 sequences are MDHEN and SYDVKM. CDR3 length equals 18 residues. The CDR3 DNA follows: TGTGCCAGGAGTTGGATGGCGGCACCCGACTCTGGGGCCAACGTCCTGACTTTC. Encoded protein: CARSWMAAPDSGANVLTF.

The chain uses TRBV6-2 or TRBV6-3 and TRBJ1-2; D ambiguous. Germline V lookup: CDR1 MNHEY, CDR2 SVGEGT. V lost 4 bases, J lost 8 bases, and 29 bases lay in between. The CDR3 has 18 residues. Here the CDR3 reads CASSSYYWTQAGFRGYTF. DNA of the CDR3: TGTGCCAGCAGTTCCTACTACTGGACGCAAGCCGGCTTTAGAGGCTACACCTTC.

This clonotype was seen a handful of times. This chain uses TRBV12-3 or TRBV12-4 with TRBJ1-4; D unresolved. This CDR3 is 15 amino acids long. V lost 0 bases and J lost 4, with 9 bases in between. The CDR3 protein is CASSLAHRNNEKLFF. Written as DNA, the CDR3 is TGTGCCAGCAGTTTAGCGCACCGGAATAATGAAAAACTGTTTTTT.

Of note for this clonotype: Its ends do not fully match the called genes, so a read error is possible. The J gene is TRBJ1-5, the V gene TRBV24-1; D might be TRBD1 (5 bases). CDR3 size: 16 residues. The V gene's germline CDR1 is KGHDR and CDR2 SFDVKD. The CDR3 loop is CATSDSREYSNKPQHF. The CDR3 DNA reads as TGTGCCACCAGTGATTCCAGGGAATATAGCAATAAGCCCCAGCATTTT.

In this sample, this clonotype turned up a few times. The gene calls are TRBV5-4 and TRBJ1-2, with 7 bases matching TRBD1. The V gene end was trimmed by 0 bases and the J gene end by 2 bases; junction bases not matched to a gene: 13. This CDR3 has 18 amino acids. Germline V gives CDR1 SGHNT, CDR2 YYREEE (reference sequence). CDR3 DNA sequence: TGTGCCAGCAGCTTGGAAAGCGGAACAGGGGTTATAAACTATGGCTACACCTTC. It is translated as CASSLESGTGVINYGYTF.

At least ten counts were recorded for this clonotype. The genes are TRBV7-2 and TRBJ1-1; D gene ambiguous. Germline V gives CDR1 SGHTA, CDR2 FQGNSA. Between the trimmed V and J ends, which lost 2 bases and 5 bases, there was a span of 15 bases. The CDR3 runs 15 residues. CDR3 DNA sequence: TGTGCCAGCAGCTTAAGCTTGGCACAATATACTGAAGCTTTCTTT. This gives the protein CASSLSLAQYTEAFF.

The rearrangement uses TRBV6-1 and TRBJ2-2; D is possibly TRBD2 (6 bases). The CDR3 has 14 residues. Germline CDR1 MNHNS, CDR2 SASEGT. V was clipped by 6 bases and J by 8 bases, with 16 bases between them. CDR3 protein: CASRLADSLGELFF. The DNA of the CDR3 is TGTGCCAGCAGACTAGCCGATTCCCTGGGGGAGCTGTTTTTT.

This clonotype appeared a few times. This rearrangement joins TRBV2 to TRBJ2-3, with D unclear. This CDR3 is 10 amino acids long. V lost 11 bases to trimming and J lost 5 bases, with 8 bases between them. The V gene's germline CDR1 is SNHLY and CDR2 FYNNEI. The CDR3 sequence is CASRQDTQYF. The CDR3 nucleotides are TGTGCCTCTCGGCAAGATACGCAGTATTTT.

At least ten counts were recorded for this clonotype. The rearrangement joins TRBV28 to TRBJ2-1, with D perhaps TRBD2 (7 bases). Germline loops: CDR1 MDHEN, CDR2 SYDVKM. The CDR3 sequence is 16 residues long. With 6 bases removed from V and 4 bases from J, the gap between germline ends came to 19 bases. CDR3 nucleotides: TGTGCCAGCAGGGAACTAGGGGGGGCGGGGTACAATGAGCAGTTCTTC. It is translated as CASRELGGAGYNEQFF.

This clonotype has ten or more counts. The chain is built from TRBV28 and TRBJ1-6, with D possibly being TRBD1 (6 bases). V shed 3 bases and J shed 3 bases, with 18 bases lying between them. The germline gives CDR1 MDHEN, CDR2 SYDVKM. CDR3 length: 18 residues. In DNA form, the CDR3 reads TGTGCCAGCAGTTTCCAGATTGATCCGGACAGCTATAATTCACCCCTCCACTTT. Protein product: CASSFQIDPDSYNSPLHF.

V usage is TRBV7-2 and J usage is TRBJ2-7; no clear D. Germline values: CDR1 SGHTA, CDR2 FQGNSA. Trimming pared 2 bases from V and 5 bases from J, leaving 13 bases between. The CDR3 covers 14 residues. CDR3 sequence reads: CASSLFSPRHEQYF. DNA of the CDR3: TGTGCCAGCAGCTTATTTTCACCCAGACACGAGCAGTACTTC.

The chain is built from TRBV5-4 and TRBJ2-5; TRBD2 might be the D (6 bases). The CDR3 is 15 residues long. Germline loops: CDR1 SGHNT, CDR2 YYREEE (reference sequence). The V gene lost 1 base and the J gene lost 1 base, with 11 bases spanning the gap. CDR3 region: CASSLPGTFQETQYF. In nucleotides, the CDR3 is TGTGCCAGCAGCTTGCCCGGGACTTTCCAAGAGACCCAGTACTTC.

In this sample, this clonotype turned up a few times. The rearrangement links TRBV7-9 to TRBJ1-1, with D possibly matching TRBD1 (5 bases). In germline, CDR1 is SEHNR, CDR2 FQNEAQ (reference sequence). This CDR3 contains 15 residues. The V end lost 5 bases, the J end lost 0 bases, and 13 bases lay between the germline ends. The CDR3 loop is CASSRNQGMNTEAFF. CDR3 coding DNA: TGTGCCAGCAGCCGAAATCAGGGAATGAACACTGAAGCTTTCTTT.